Below are 17 T cell receptor beta chains sequenced from a single sample in a study of control samples from healthy donors and cancer patients. Repertoires were generated with immunoSEQ multiplex PCR, while TCRdb's copy carries only in-frame clones and drops some. Its table records 150,000 to 200,000 clones. The sequencing sample was made of blood. Source of these receptors: a woman in her twenties or thirties in good health.

This rearrangement joins TRBV18 to TRBJ1-2; 12 positions match TRBD1. With 0 bases clipped from V and 4 bases from J, the junction kept 0 bases outside the gene matches. The CDR3 contains 15 residues. The V gene's germline CDR1 is KGHSH and CDR2 LQKENI. The DNA of the CDR3 is TGTGCCAGCTCACCACCGGGACAGGGGGCCTATGGCTACACCTTC. This gives the protein CASSPPGQGAYGYTF.

The V and J genes are TRBV5-1 and TRBJ1-4, with 7 bases that match TRBD1. Germline CDR1 and CDR2: SGHRS and YFSETQ. The CDR3 length is 16 residues. J was trimmed by 4 bases and V by 4 bases; bases with no gene match: 10. In DNA, the CDR3 is TGCGCCAGCAGCCCGGGGATTACAGGGGATAATGAAAAACTGTTTTTT. Its protein is CASSPGITGDNEKLFF.

This chain connects TRBV9 to TRBJ1-6, with a possible D match to TRBD1 (5 bases). The CDR3 is 14 amino acids. Germline assignment: CDR1 SGDLS and CDR2 YYNGEE. V was trimmed by 4 bases and J by 10 bases, leaving 15 bases between them. DNA for the CDR3: TGTGCCAGCAGCCTAAAAAGGGGAGGATCACCCCTCCACTTT. This translates into CASSLKRGGSPLHF.

The chain uses TRBV7-8 and TRBJ1-4, with D tentatively TRBD1 (5 bases). Trimming stripped 4 bases from V and 3 bases from J, with 18 bases between. In germline, CDR1 is SGHVS, CDR2 FQNEAQ. CDR3 length: 17 amino acids. CDR3 bases: TGTGCCAGCAGCTCGGGACGGAAGCTTTCTTCTAATGAAAAACTGTTTTTT. Translating gives CASSSGRKLSSNEKLFF.

The CDR3 sequence is CATSASEGEGRRPQHF. As DNA, the CDR3 is TGTGCCACCAGTGCTTCAGAGGGGGAAGGGAGGCGGCCCCAGCATTTT. The gene calls are TRBV24-1 and TRBJ1-5; maybe TRBD1 (6 bases). The CDR3 runs 16 residues. Germline CDR1 is KGHDR and CDR2 is SFDVKD. Trimming pared 5 bases from V and 9 bases from J, leaving 22 bases between.

V and J are TRBV7-6 and TRBJ1-2, with a weak D call TRBD1 (5 bases). There are 15 residues in the CDR3. V shed 0 bases and J shed 8 bases, with 16 bases lying between them. The germline V gene encodes CDR1 SGHVS and CDR2 FNYEAQ. The CDR3 DNA sequence: TGTGCCAGCAGCTTAGCGGACACCGGCCTCTACGGCTACACCTTC. Its translation: CASSLADTGLYGYTF.

The genes are TRBV4-1 and TRBJ2-3; 7 bases are a match to TRBD2. Looked up from germline, CDR1 is MGHRA and CDR2 is YSYEKL. This CDR3 has 15 residues. Unmatched junction bases numbered 2, after V lost 2 bases and J lost 0 bases. The CDR3 region is CASSQRDYSTDTQYF. The CDR3 bases are TGCGCCAGCAGCCAACGGGACTACAGCACAGATACGCAGTATTTT.

This chain uses TRBV9 with TRBJ1-1; D is unclear. V lost 0 bases and J lost 4, with 13 bases in between. There are 15 residues in the CDR3. Germline assignment: CDR1 SGDLS and CDR2 YYNGEE. CDR3 nucleotide sequence: TGTGCCAGCAGCGTAGGCACGCTTGAGGGCACTGAAGCTTTCTTT. Its protein is CASSVGTLEGTEAFF.

V gene TRBV5-1 combines with J gene TRBJ1-2; 7 bases match TRBD1. The CDR3 has 10 amino acids. From germline, CDR1 is SGHRS and CDR2 YFSETQ. V lost 7 bases, J lost 8 bases, and 2 bases stayed unmatched. As DNA, the CDR3 is TGCGCCAGCGTACAGGGGGGCTACACCTTC. Amino acids: CASVQGGYTF.

The chain combines TRBV7-9 with TRBJ2-6; TRBD2 matches at 10 bases. There are 19 residues in the CDR3. Per the germline V gene, CDR1 is SEHNR and CDR2 is FQNEAQ (reference sequence). The trim removed 4 bases at V and 2 bases at J, leaving 11 bases unmatched. The CDR3 protein is CASSSPTGTSVPGANVLTF. For the CDR3, the DNA is TGTGCCAGCAGCTCCCCAACCGGGACTAGCGTCCCTGGGGCCAACGTCCTGACTTTC.

The chain recombines TRBV7-9 with TRBJ2-2, with TRBD2 as a possible D gene (6 bases). Deletions cut 1 base from V and 6 bases from J, with 12 bases between. The germline V gene encodes CDR1 SEHNR and CDR2 FQNEAQ (reference sequence). The CDR3 is made up of 15 amino acids. The DNA of the CDR3 is TGTGCCAGCAGCTTAGGCCGCGGGGAGGCCGGGGAGCTGTTTTTT. Its protein product is CASSLGRGEAGELFF.

This rearrangement joins TRBV28 to TRBJ2-6, with 9 bases that match TRBD1. V was clipped by 4 bases and J by 4 bases; unmatched bases: 8. The CDR3 covers 17 residues. Germline V CDR1 and CDR2: MDHEN, SYDVKM. The CDR3 sequence: CASSSGTGFSGANVLTF. CDR3 DNA: TGTGCCAGCAGTTCTGGGACAGGGTTCTCCGGGGCCAACGTCCTGACTTTC. Variable domain in full (rest from reference TRBV28 and TRBJ2-6): DVKVTQSSRYLVKRTGEKVFLECVQDMDHENMFWYRQDPGLGLRLIYFSYDVKMKEKGDIPEGYSVSREKKERFSLILESASTNQTSMYLCASSSGTGFSGANVLTFGAGSRLTVL.

The V and J genes are TRBV18 and TRBJ1-1, with D possibly matching TRBD1 (6 bases). CDR1 KGHSH and CDR2 LQKENI come from the germline V gene. The CDR3 extends over 15 amino acids. V lost 1 base and J 2 bases, leaving 11 bases between the germline ends. In DNA form, the CDR3 reads TGTGCCAGCTCACCACGTGCGGACAGCAACACTGAAGCTTTCTTT. Amino acids: CASSPRADSNTEAFF. The full variable domain, rest sourced from reference TRBV18 and TRBJ1-1, is NAGVMQNPRHLVRRRGQEARLRCSPMKGHSHVYWYRQLPEEGLKFMVYLQKENIIDESGMPKERFSAEFPKEGPSILRIQQVVRGDSAAYFCASSPRADSNTEAFFGQGTRLTVV.

This chain joins TRBV19 and TRBJ2-6; D is perhaps TRBD1 (6 bases). CDR3 length: 19 residues. Germline V gene lookup returns CDR1 LNHDA and CDR2 SQIVND (reference sequence). V lost 3 bases and J lost 0, with 18 bases in between. Written as DNA, the CDR3 is TGTGCCAGTAGTATGGACAGCCTCGCTTTAAACTCTGGGGCCAACGTCCTGACTTTC. Translated, it gives CASSMDSLALNSGANVLTF.

The J gene is TRBJ1-2, the V gene TRBV5-6; no clear D gene. The CDR3 contains 13 residues. Trimming cost V 0 bases and J 5 bases, with 8 bases left between them. CDR1 is SGHDT, CDR2 YYEEEE, per germline. The CDR3 region is CASSLDSRYGYTF. For the CDR3, the DNA is TGTGCCAGCAGCTTGGACAGCCGATATGGCTACACCTTC.

The V call is TRBV6-5, the J call TRBJ1-6; perhaps TRBD1 as D (5 bases). Trimming cost V 0 bases and J 7 bases, with 13 bases left between them. Per germline, CDR1 MNHEY and CDR2 SVGAGI. The CDR3 spans 16 residues. This chain's CDR3 is CASSYSRGGRNSPLHF. The CDR3 DNA follows: TGTGCCAGCAGTTACTCGAGGGGTGGTCGAAATTCACCCCTCCACTTT.

The V call is TRBV19, the J call TRBJ1-1; possibly TRBD1 for D (6 bases). This CDR3 region has 15 residues. The ends were cut back, 3 bases at V and 5 bases at J, with 16 bases in the middle. From germline, CDR1 is LNHDA and CDR2 SQIVND (reference sequence). The chain's CDR3 is CASSIDTGGRTEAFF. The CDR3 nucleotides read TGTGCCAGTAGTATTGACACGGGGGGCAGGACTGAAGCTTTCTTT.